Here is one T cell receptor beta chain with its context. CDR1 and CDR2 (germline): SGDLS, YYNGEE. The CDR3 runs to 17 residues. The germline V and J ends were trimmed by 3 bases and 0 bases, with 18 bases remaining between them. These data are taken from a study of PD-L1 blockade in urothelial cancer. Looking at the study overall: Prior chemotherapy regimens per patient numbered 0 to 3.

Time point given: pretreatment peripheral blood. Only in-frame clones appear in the TCRdb table, and some are missing; sequencing was by immunoSEQ multiplex PCR. Among about 53,000 clones, roughly 89% were seen once, and the ten largest hold 14% to 15%. The sequence came from a woman aged 55-69 years with urothelial cancer. The chain couples TRBV9 to TRBJ1-2, with D possibly being TRBD1 (6 bases). The specimen comprised PBMCs, sampled around atezolizumab (anti-PD-L1) treatment. The CDR3 DNA reads as TGTGCCAGCAGCGCGGGGGGCAGGGTTCCGACTAACTATGGCTACACCTTC. This codes for CASSAGGRVPTNYGYTF. The variable domain in full, completed from reference TRBV9 and TRBJ1-2, reads DSGVTQTPKHLITATGQRVTLRCSPRSGDLSVYWYQQSLDQGLQFLIQYYNGEERAKGNILERFSAQQFPDLHSELNLSSLELGDSALYFCASSAGGRVPTNYGYTFGSGTRLTVV.